This is a list of T cell receptor beta chains from one sample in a study of T cells and Merkel cell carcinoma outcomes. The data were produced by immunoSEQ multiplex PCR, yet TCRdb's version contains in-frame clones alone and is incomplete. The table has more than 9,500 clones, 95% to 96% seen once; the top ten hold 0.8% to 0.95%. The sample was tumor tissue from Merkel cell carcinoma. These receptors were taken from a human donor with Merkel cell carcinoma. The CDR3 runs from the conserved cysteine through the conserved F or W. D genes are given only for firm matches. Some rows mark clone size as missing; the rest say once, few, many or name a class of expanded clone.

NA	TRBV20-1	TRBD1	TRBJ2-7	TGCAGTGCACAGGGGATCCACGAGCAGTACTTC	CSAQGIHEQYF
NA	TRBV5-1	NA	TRBJ1-2	TGCGCCAGCAGCTTGGCCAACAGGGAGGTTTATGGCTACACCTTC	CASSLANREVYGYTF
NA	TRBV28	TRBD1	TRBJ2-1	TGTGCCAGCAGCCTACCGGGGACAGGGTCCTACAATGAGCAGTTCTTC	CASSLPGTGSYNEQFF
once	TRBV5-5	NA	TRBJ2-1	TGTGCCAGCAGCTTGAGTTTCTGGGAGCAGTTCTTC	CASSLSFWEQFF
NA	TRBV6-5	NA	TRBJ1-1	TGTGCCAGCAGTTCATACAGGGTTGGCACTGAAGCTTTCTTT	CASSSYRVGTEAFF
NA	TRBV5-5	NA	TRBJ2-2	TGTGCCAGCAGCCTACACATGACTAGGAACACCGGGGAGCTGTTTTTT	CASSLHMTRNTGELFF
NA	TRBV5-1	TRBD2	TRBJ2-1	TGCGCCAGCAGCCAGAGCGGGAACAATGAGCAGTTCTTC	CASSQSGNNEQFF
NA	TRBV20-1	NA	TRBJ1-4	TGCAGTGCTAGAACGGGTGAAAAACTGTTTTTT	CSARTGEKLFF
NA	TRBV15	NA	TRBJ2-2	TGTGCCACCAGTAAGCAGTTGAACACCGGGGAGCTGTTTTTT	CATSKQLNTGELFF
NA	TRBV27	NA	TRBJ1-1	TGTGCCAGCAGTCCTGATTACAGGGCTGCTGGCACTGAAGCTTTCTTT	CASSPDYRAAGTEAFF
NA	TRBV11-2	TRBD2	TRBJ2-1	TGTGCCAGCAGCTATGGACTAGCGGGGAACAATGAGCAGTTCTTC	CASSYGLAGNNEQFF
NA	TRBV5-6	TRBD1	TRBJ2-7	TGTGCCAGCAGCTTGGACAGGGGTCTGGGGGAGCAGTACTTC	CASSLDRGLGEQYF
NA	TRBV6-1	NA	TRBJ1-2	TGTGCCAGCAGTGTATCGGGTGTCAGGGGAAACTATGGCTACACCTTC	CASSVSGVRGNYGYTF
NA	TRBV6-6	NA	TRBJ2-2	TGTGCCAGCGGGAGTCGTGCCGGGGAGCTGTTTTTT	CASGSRAGELFF
NA	TRBV7-6	NA	TRBJ1-1	TGTGCCAGCAGCTTAGCGCGCCAGGCTACTGGAGAAGCTTTCTTT	CASSLARQATGEAFF
NA	TRBV29-1	NA	TRBJ1-3	TGCAGCGTTGTCATCTCTGGAAACACCATATATTTT	CSVVISGNTIYF
NA	TRBV4-2	TRBD2	TRBJ2-7	TGTGCCAGCAGCCAAGAACTAGCGGGACGGCAGTACTTC	CASSQELAGRQYF
NA	TRBV14	NA	TRBJ2-7	TGTGCCAGCAGCGACTACTCCTACGAGCAGTACTTC	CASSDYSYEQYF
once	TRBV5-1	NA	TRBJ2-2	TGCGCCAGCAGCTTGGAATACGGGATCGGGGAGCTGTTTTTT	CASSLEYGIGELFF
NA	TRBV18	NA	TRBJ2-3	TGTGCCAGCTCACCAGCGACTAGCACAGATACGCAGTATTTT	CASSPATSTDTQYF
once	TRBV7-3	NA	TRBJ2-7	TGTGCCAGCAGCCTCACGACTGGCTACGAGCAGTACTTC	CASSLTTGYEQYF
NA	TRBV5-1	TRBD1	TRBJ2-7	TGCGCCAGCAGCGTGGACAGGGGGGCAGACGAGCAGTACTTC	CASSVDRGADEQYF
NA	TRBV19	TRBD2	TRBJ2-7	TGTGCCAGTAGTACGGGACTAGGGCGTCGCGAGCAGTACTTC	CASSTGLGRREQYF
NA	TRBV9	NA	TRBJ2-5	TGTGCCAGCAGCGTCGGCAACGGACAAGAGACCCAGTACTTC	CASSVGNGQETQYF
NA	TRBV9	NA	TRBJ1-1	TGTGCCAGCAGCGGGACAGTGAACACTGAAGCTTTCTTT	CASSGTVNTEAFF
NA	TRBV4-1	NA	TRBJ1-5	TGCGCCAGCAGCCAAGAGGGGGAGGGAGAATACCAGCCCCAGCATTTT	CASSQEGEGEYQPQHF
NA	TRBV18	NA	TRBJ1-1	TGTGCCAGCTCACCATTGGTCGACAGTGAAGCTTTCTTT	CASSPLVDSEAFF
once	TRBV29-1	NA	TRBJ2-2	TGCAGCGCCCATGGTGGGACGAACACCGGGAAGCTGTTTTTT	CSAHGGTNTGKLFF
NA	TRBV9	NA	TRBJ1-1	TGTGCCAGCAGCGTTGGACAAAGGGCCCCTGAAGCTTTCTTT	CASSVGQRAPEAFF
NA	TRBV6-1	NA	TRBJ2-5	TGTGCCAGCAGTGAGCAGGTCCCTACGGAGGGGGAGACCCAGTACTTC	CASSEQVPTEGETQYF
NA	TRBV25-1	TRBD2	TRBJ2-1	TGTGCCAGTAGTCAACCAGACGGACTAGAACGGTTCTTC	CASSQPDGLERFF
NA	TRBV20-1	NA	TRBJ2-1	TGCAGTGCTAGAGATCGTGAGCAGTTCTTC	CSARDREQFF
NA	TRBV4-3	TRBD1	TRBJ2-7	TGCGCCAGCAGCCAAGATGGAGGACAGGGTACCTACGAGCAGTACTTC	CASSQDGGQGTYEQYF
NA	TRBV2	TRBD2	TRBJ2-7	TGTGCCAGCAGGGGGGGACTAGCGGGGCCGGAGGGCGAGCAGTACTTC	CASRGGLAGPEGEQYF
once	TRBV9	TRBD1	TRBJ1-4	TGTGCCAGCAGCCCGACAGGGCGCCGAGAGGGAAAACTGTTTTTT	CASSPTGRREGKLFF
NA	TRBV14	NA	TRBJ1-3	TGTGCCAGCAGCCAATTTAGTTCTGGAAACACCATATATTTT	CASSQFSSGNTIYF
NA	TRBV7-2	NA	TRBJ2-4	TGTGCCAGCAGCCCGGACTCAGATCAAGGTAAAAACATTCAGTACTTC	CASSPDSDQGKNIQYF
few	TRBV6-5	TRBD2	TRBJ2-5	TGTGCCAGCAGTCGAGGGACTAGCGAAGAGACCCAGTACTTC	CASSRGTSEETQYF
once	TRBV5-1	TRBD1	TRBJ1-3	TGCGCCAGCAGCTTGGGGTACGGGACAGACGGAAACACCATATATTTT	CASSLGYGTDGNTIYF
NA	TRBV6-1	TRBD2	TRBJ2-7	TGTGCCAGCAGGGAAAGCGGGAAGGGGTCCTACGAGCAGTACTTC	CASRESGKGSYEQYF
NA	TRBV30	NA	TRBJ2-1	TGTGCCTGGAGTGTAGGCACAGGGCACAATGAGCAGTTCTTC	CAWSVGTGHNEQFF
once	TRBV9	NA	TRBJ1-1	TGTGCCAGCACCCTGGGCCCTGACCCCCTTTACACTGAAGCTTTCTTT	CASTLGPDPLYTEAFF
NA	TRBV28	NA	TRBJ2-1	TGTGCCAGCAGTTTAGGATATGAGCAGTTCTTC	CASSLGYEQFF
NA	TRBV6-5	TRBD1	TRBJ2-7	TGTGCCAGCAGGTATCAGGGGGCCTACGAGCAGTACTTC	CASRYQGAYEQYF
once	TRBV28	TRBD1	TRBJ1-2	TGTGCCAGCAGTTCGCTACAGGGGGGCTACACCTTC	CASSSLQGGYTF
NA	TRBV9	TRBD1	TRBJ2-1	TGTGCCAGCAGCGAGGGACAGGGTGGCGGGCAGTTCTTC	CASSEGQGGGQFF
NA	TRBV14	TRBD2	TRBJ2-3	TGTGCCAGCAGCTTCGGACTAGCGGGAATCGGAAATACGCAGTATTTT	CASSFGLAGIGNTQYF
NA	TRBV18	NA	TRBJ2-2	TGTGCCAGCTCAACGACAACGAACACCGGGGAGCTGTTTTTT	CASSTTTNTGELFF
NA	TRBV18	TRBD1	TRBJ1-1	TGTGCCAGCTCAGAGAGGAGGGGGCGAAGGACTGAAGCTTTCTTT	CASSERRGRRTEAFF
NA	TRBV7-2	TRBD1	TRBJ2-1	TGTGCCAGCAGCTTAGCCCCGGGTCGCAGGGGGACCGGCAATGAGCAGTTCTTC	CASSLAPGRRGTGNEQFF
once	TRBV4-2	TRBD2	TRBJ2-1	TGTGCCAGCAGCCAGTTAGCGGGAGCCAGCAATGAGCAGTTCTTC	CASSQLAGASNEQFF
NA	TRBV6-4	NA	TRBJ2-1	TGTGCCAGCAGCCCAAAGGGGAAGAGGGGCAATGAGCAGTTCTTC	CASSPKGKRGNEQFF
NA	TRBV12-1	NA	TRBJ2-7	TGTGCCAGCAGCTTTGCGCTTGAAGAGGGTAGGGAGCAGTACTTC	CASSFALEEGREQYF
NA	TRBV19	NA	TRBJ2-3	TGTGCCAGTAGTAGTGGCGATACGCAGTATTTT	CASSSGDTQYF
once	TRBV28	NA	TRBJ1-5	TGTGCCAGCACCCTAAGGAAAGGGGGTATTAATCAGCCCCAGCATTTT	CASTLRKGGINQPQHF
NA	TRBV18	NA	TRBJ1-1	TGTGCCAGCTCACCAGGCGGGGACACTGAAGCTTTCTTT	CASSPGGDTEAFF
NA	TRBV11-3	NA	TRBJ2-1	TGTGCCAGCAGCTTTCCGAAGAGCTCCTACAATGAGCAGTTCTTC	CASSFPKSSYNEQFF
once	TRBV28	NA	TRBJ1-4	TGTGCCAGCAGCCTTGCGGGCTTAACTAATGAAAAACTGTTTTTT	CASSLAGLTNEKLFF
NA	TRBV15	TRBD1	TRBJ2-7	TGTGCCACCAGCAGAACCAGACAGGGGGCCGAGCAGTACTTC	CATSRTRQGAEQYF